A selection of T cell receptor beta chains follows, all from one sample in a study of vaccination effects on CD4 cells after COVID-19. These receptors lack a known antigen. The method was immunoSEQ multiplex PCR; TCRdb's version includes in-frame clones alone and lacks a portion of them. The sample lists around 60,000 clones; roughly 76% were seen once. Sequences were derived from CD4+ T cells from PBMCs cultured with HCoV-NL63 spike peptides, sampled before COVID-19 vaccination. Receptor source: a human donor who received a COVID-19 vaccine. Both conserved end residues are part of each CDR3. A D gene is named only where the DNA matches it firmly. Not all rows give a size; the values are once, few, many and, for expanded clones, a class.

14 | TRBJ1-5 | . | . | TRBV6-2/TRBV6-3 | CASSYSTPNQPQHF | TGTGCCAGCAGTTACTCGACCCCGAATCAGCCCCAGCATTTT
16 | TRBJ2-3 | . | . | TRBV5-8 | CASPFPPGISTDTQYF | TGTGCCAGCCCCTTTCCCCCGGGTATAAGCACAGATACGCAGTATTTT
15 | TRBJ2-5 | . | . | TRBV7-2 | CASSLARGNQETQYF | TGTGCCAGCAGCTTGGCTAGGGGAAACCAAGAGACCCAGTACTTC
13 | TRBJ2-1 | . | . | TRBV7-7 | CASSLGGSGEQFF | TGTGCCAGCAGCTTAGGGGGTTCAGGAGAGCAGTTCTTC
13 | TRBJ2-5 | TRBD1 | . | TRBV6-5 | CASRVTGVETQYF | TGTGCCAGCAGAGTCACAGGGGTTGAGACCCAGTACTTC
15 | TRBJ1-4 | . | few | TRBV18 | CASSPAGHRGEKLFF | TGTGCCAGCTCACCCGCGGGACATAGGGGGGAAAAACTGTTTTTT
14 | TRBJ1-2 | . | few | TRBV5-4 | CASSRDTPYYGYTF | TGTGCCAGCAGCCGGGACACCCCTTACTATGGCTACACCTTC
12 | TRBJ1-4 | . | . | TRBV28 | CASQFMDEKLFF | TGTGCCAGCCAGTTTATGGATGAAAAACTGTTTTTT
16 | TRBJ2-1 | . | . | TRBV20-1 | CSASSPNGNLINEQFF | TGCAGTGCTAGTTCCCCTAATGGGAACCTTATCAATGAGCAGTTCTTC
16 | TRBJ2-3 | TRBD2 | . | TRBV7-3 | CASSRPSGGPTDTQYF | TGTGCCAGCAGCCGACCTAGCGGGGGGCCCACAGATACGCAGTATTTT
13 | TRBJ1-3 | TRBD1 | few | TRBV28 | CASSLGQGNTIYF | TGTGCCAGCAGTTTAGGACAGGGTAACACCATATATTTT
16 | TRBJ2-1 | TRBD1 | once | TRBV24-1 | CATSDPQTGLYNEQFF | TGTGCCACCAGTGATCCCCAGACAGGGTTATACAATGAGCAGTTCTTC
16 | TRBJ2-1 | TRBD2 | . | TRBV29-1 | CSVESVAGGRDNEQFF | TGCAGCGTTGAGTCGGTAGCGGGGGGGCGAGACAATGAGCAGTTCTTC
13 | TRBJ1-1 | . | . | TRBV5-1 | CASSFRGNTEAFF | TGCGCCAGCAGCTTTCGCGGGAACACTGAAGCTTTCTTT
13 | TRBJ1-2 | . | . | TRBV18 | CASSPVGGPERTF | TGTGCCAGCTCACCGGTGGGGGGCCCGGAAAGAACCTTC
15 | TRBJ1-2 | TRBD1 | . | TRBV5-1 | CASSTRQGAPYGYTF | TGCGCCAGCAGCACTAGACAGGGGGCTCCCTATGGCTACACCTTC
16 | TRBJ2-6 | . | . | TRBV6-6 | CASSHPTSSGANVLTF | TGTGCCAGCAGTCACCCTACCAGCTCTGGGGCCAACGTCCTGACTTTC
12 | TRBJ1-4 | . | . | TRBV11-2 | CASSLLGLKLFF | TGTGCCAGCAGCTTACTTGGATTGAAACTGTTTTTT
15 | TRBJ1-3 | . | . | TRBV7-9 | CASSLGEGSGNTIYF | TGTGCCAGCAGCTTAGGCGAGGGGTCTGGAAACACCATATATTTT
16 | TRBJ2-5 | . | . | TRBV10-1 | CASSESVARVKETQYF | TGCGCCAGCAGTGAGTCGGTAGCCAGGGTGAAAGAGACCCAGTACTTC
14 | TRBJ2-3 | TRBD1 | . | TRBV5-1 | CASSTRQGADTQYF | TGCGCCAGCAGCACAAGACAGGGGGCAGATACGCAGTATTTT
15 | TRBJ2-3 | . | . | TRBV6-1 | CASSDADRTTDTQYF | TGTGCCAGCAGTGACGCCGACCGGACCACAGATACGCAGTATTTT
12 | TRBJ2-2 | . | . | TRBV6-5 | CASYRQTGELFF | TGTGCCAGCTATAGGCAGACCGGGGAGCTGTTTTTT
14 | TRBJ2-3 | . | few | TRBV5-5 | CASSRGVGTDTQYF | TGTGCCAGCAGCCGAGGTGTGGGCACAGATACGCAGTATTTT
15 | TRBJ1-1 | . | . | TRBV5-1 | CASSLVQGPGTEAFF | TGCGCCAGCAGCTTGGTCCAGGGGCCGGGCACTGAAGCTTTCTTT
12 | TRBJ1-1 | . | . | TRBV3-1/TRBV3-2 | CASSARDRNLFF | TGTGCCAGCAGCGCCCGGGACCGCAATCTATTCTTT